The sequence of this T cell receptor (beta chain) was determined in a study of blood T cell repertoires in COVID-19. As handled by the study authors: Estimated nucleated cell counts came from reference gene primer amplification. Measured with immunoSEQ multiplex PCR; TCRdb has only the in-frame clones, and not every one. V, J and clone size were drawn from that table, and D and trimming were deduced from the DNA. Among some 290,000 clones listed, about 90% were seen once. Recruited during active infection, patients (from Seattle) were subsequently followed longitudinally. The receptor comes from a woman aged 25 to 45 with COVID-19, enrolled during active disease. The sample taken for sequencing was peripheral blood.

The CDR3 nucleotides are TGTGCCAGCAGCCCCACCGGGACTACCGGCCCATCCGGGGAGCTGTTTTTT. It specifies CASSPTGTTGPSGELFF. J is TRBJ2-2 and V is TRBV5-4; 7 bases line up with TRBD2. The germline gives CDR1 SGHNT, CDR2 YYREEE (reference sequence). V shed 4 bases and J 6 bases; nucleotides not matched to a gene: 15. This CDR3 has 17 amino acids.